This T cell receptor beta chain came from a study of T cell responses to AZD1222 COVID-19 vaccine. Broader study findings: Spike was spanned by vaccine-associated CD4 TCRs, with dominance at 160-218 and 743-854. Nearly half of unique spike-specific TCRs reportedly avoided B.1.351 and B.1.1.7 mutated regions.

Only in-frame clones appear in the TCRdb table, and some are missing; sequencing was by immunoSEQ multiplex PCR. The sample has over 140,000 clones, 80% to 95% seen once. Per germline, CDR1 MNHEY and CDR2 SMNVEV (reference sequence). The CDR3 is 11 residues long. V shed 6 bases and J shed 1 base, with 3 bases lying between them. A remark on this clone: What it recognizes is unknown.

This receptor was identified in an adult who received the AZD1222 COVID-19 vaccine. This rearrangement joins TRBV27 to TRBJ1-1; no firm D call. Sequences were derived from peripheral blood, sampled 28 days after the second AZD1222 dose. CDR3: CASRGNTEAFF. As DNA, the CDR3 is TGTGCCAGCAGAGGGAACACTGAAGCTTTCTTT.